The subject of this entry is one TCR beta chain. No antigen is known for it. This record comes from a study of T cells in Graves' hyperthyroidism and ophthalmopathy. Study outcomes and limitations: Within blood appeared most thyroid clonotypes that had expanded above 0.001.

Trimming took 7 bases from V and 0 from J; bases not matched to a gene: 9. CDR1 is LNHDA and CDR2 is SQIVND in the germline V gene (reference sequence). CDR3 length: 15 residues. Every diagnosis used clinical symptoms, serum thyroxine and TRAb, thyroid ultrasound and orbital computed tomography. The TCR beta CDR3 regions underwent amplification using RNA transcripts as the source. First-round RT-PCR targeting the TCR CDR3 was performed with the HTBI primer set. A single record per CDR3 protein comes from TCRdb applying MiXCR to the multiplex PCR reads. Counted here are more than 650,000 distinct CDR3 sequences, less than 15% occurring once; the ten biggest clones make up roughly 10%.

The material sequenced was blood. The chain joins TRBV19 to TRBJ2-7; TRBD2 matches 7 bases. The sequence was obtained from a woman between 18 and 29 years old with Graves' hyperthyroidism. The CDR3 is CASTPEGGSSYEQYF. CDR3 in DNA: TGTGCCAGTACCCCGGAGGGCGGGAGCTCCTACGAGCAGTACTTC. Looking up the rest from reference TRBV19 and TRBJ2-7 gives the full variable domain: DGGITQSPKYLFRKEGQNVTLSCEQNLNHDAMYWYRQDPGQGLRLIYYSQIVNDFQKGDIAEGYSVSREKKESFPLTVTSAQKNPTAFYLCASTPEGGSSYEQYFGPGTRLTVT.